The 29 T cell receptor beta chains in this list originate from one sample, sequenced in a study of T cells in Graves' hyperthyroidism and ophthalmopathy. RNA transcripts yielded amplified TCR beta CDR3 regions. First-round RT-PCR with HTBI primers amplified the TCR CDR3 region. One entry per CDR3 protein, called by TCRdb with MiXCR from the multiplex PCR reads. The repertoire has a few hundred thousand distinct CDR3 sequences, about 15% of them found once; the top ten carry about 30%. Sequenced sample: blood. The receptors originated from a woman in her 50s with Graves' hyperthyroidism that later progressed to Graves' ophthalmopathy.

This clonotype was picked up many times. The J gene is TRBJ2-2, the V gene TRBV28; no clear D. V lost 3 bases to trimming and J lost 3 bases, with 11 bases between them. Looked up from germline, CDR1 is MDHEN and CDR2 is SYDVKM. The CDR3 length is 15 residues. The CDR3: CASSFPGSYTGELFF. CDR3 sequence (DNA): TGTGCCAGCAGTTTTCCCGGATCCTACACCGGGGAGCTGTTTTTT.

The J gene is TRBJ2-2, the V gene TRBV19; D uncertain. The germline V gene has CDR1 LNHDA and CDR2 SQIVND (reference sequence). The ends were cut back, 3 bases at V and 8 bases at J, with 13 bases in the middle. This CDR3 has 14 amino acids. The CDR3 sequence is CASSILIGTGELFF. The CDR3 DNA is TGTGCCAGTAGTATTCTCATCGGCACGGGGGAGCTGTTTTTT.

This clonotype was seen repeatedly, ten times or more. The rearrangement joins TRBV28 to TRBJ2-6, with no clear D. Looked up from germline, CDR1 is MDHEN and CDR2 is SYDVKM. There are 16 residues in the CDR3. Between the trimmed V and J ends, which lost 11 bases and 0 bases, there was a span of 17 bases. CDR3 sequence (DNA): TGTGCCGTTCCGGGCCCCCCAAACTCTGGGGCCAACGTCCTGACTTTC. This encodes CAVPGPPNSGANVLTF.

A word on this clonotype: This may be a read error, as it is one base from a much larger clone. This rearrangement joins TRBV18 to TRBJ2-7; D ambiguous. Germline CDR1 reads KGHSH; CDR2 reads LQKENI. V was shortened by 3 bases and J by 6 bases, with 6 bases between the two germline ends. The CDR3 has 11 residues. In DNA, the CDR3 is TGTGCCAGCTCACCGAGTAGCGAGCAGTACTTC. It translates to CASSPSSEQYF.

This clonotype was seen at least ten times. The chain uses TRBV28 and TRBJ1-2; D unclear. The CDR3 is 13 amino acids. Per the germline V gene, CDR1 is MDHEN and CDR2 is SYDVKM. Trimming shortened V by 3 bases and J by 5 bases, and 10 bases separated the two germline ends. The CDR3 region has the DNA TGTGCCAGCAGTTTTCCCCCCACTTATGGCTACACCTTC. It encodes CASSFPPTYGYTF.

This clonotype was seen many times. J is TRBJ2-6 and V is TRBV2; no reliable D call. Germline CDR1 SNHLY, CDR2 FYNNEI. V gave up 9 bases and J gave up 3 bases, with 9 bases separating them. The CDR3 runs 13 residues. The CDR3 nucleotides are TGTGCCAGTGCTGGAGATGGGGCCAACGTCCTGACTTTC. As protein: CASAGDGANVLTF.

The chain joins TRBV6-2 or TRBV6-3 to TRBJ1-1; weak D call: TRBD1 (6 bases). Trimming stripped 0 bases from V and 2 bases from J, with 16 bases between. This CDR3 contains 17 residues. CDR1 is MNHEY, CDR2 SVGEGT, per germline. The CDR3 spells CASSYSRGGGGNTEAFF. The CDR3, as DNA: TGTGCCAGCAGTTACTCGAGAGGGGGGGGGGGAAACACTGAAGCTTTCTTT.

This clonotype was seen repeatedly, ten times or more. The CDR3 spells CASSYGLVNTGELFF. The DNA of the CDR3 is TGTGCCAGCAGCTACGGACTGGTGAACACCGGGGAGCTGTTTTTT. The chain employs TRBV9 and TRBJ2-2; possibly TRBD2 for D (5 bases). CDR1 SGDLS and CDR2 YYNGEE come from the germline V gene. CDR3 size: 15 residues. V gave up 4 bases and J gave up 1 base, with 11 bases separating them.

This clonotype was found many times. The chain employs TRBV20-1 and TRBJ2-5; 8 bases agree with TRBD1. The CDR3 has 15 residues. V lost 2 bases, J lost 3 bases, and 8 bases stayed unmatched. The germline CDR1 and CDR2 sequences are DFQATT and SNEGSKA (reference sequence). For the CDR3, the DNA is TGCAGTGCTAGAAGCGACAGGGGACTGAAAGAGACCCAGTACTTC. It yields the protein CSARSDRGLKETQYF.

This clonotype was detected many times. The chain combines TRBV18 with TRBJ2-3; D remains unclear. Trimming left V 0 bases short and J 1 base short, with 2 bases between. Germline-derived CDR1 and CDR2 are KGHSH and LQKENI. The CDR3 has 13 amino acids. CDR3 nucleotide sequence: TGTGCCAGCTCACCACCAGGCACAGATACGCAGTATTTT. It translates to CASSPPGTDTQYF.

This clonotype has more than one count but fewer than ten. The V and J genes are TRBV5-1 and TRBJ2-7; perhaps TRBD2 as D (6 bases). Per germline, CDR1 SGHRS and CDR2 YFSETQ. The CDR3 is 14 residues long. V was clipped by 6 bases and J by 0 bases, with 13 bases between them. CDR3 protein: CASKFGGSSYEQYF. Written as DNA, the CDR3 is TGCGCCAGCAAATTTGGGGGGAGCTCCTACGAGCAGTACTTC.

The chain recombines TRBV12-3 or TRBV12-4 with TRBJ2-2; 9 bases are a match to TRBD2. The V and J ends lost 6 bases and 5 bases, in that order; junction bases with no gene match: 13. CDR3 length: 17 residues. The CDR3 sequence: CASSFATSGWGTGELFF. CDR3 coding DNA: TGTGCCAGCAGCTTTGCCACTAGCGGGTGGGGGACCGGGGAGCTGTTTTTT.

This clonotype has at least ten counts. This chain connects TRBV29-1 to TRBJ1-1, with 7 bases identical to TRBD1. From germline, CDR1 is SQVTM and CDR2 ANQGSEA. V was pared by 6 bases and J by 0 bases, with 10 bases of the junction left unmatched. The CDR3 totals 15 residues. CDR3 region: CSVAGGWGMNTEAFF. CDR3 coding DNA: TGCAGCGTCGCAGGGGGATGGGGAATGAACACTGAAGCTTTCTTT.

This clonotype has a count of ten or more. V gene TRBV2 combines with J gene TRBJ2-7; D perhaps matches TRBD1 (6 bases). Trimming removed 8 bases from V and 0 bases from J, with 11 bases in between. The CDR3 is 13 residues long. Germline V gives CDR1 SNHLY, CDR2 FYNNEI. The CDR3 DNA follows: TGTGCCAGCGGGACACCTTCCTCCTACGAGCAGTACTTC. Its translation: CASGTPSSYEQYF.

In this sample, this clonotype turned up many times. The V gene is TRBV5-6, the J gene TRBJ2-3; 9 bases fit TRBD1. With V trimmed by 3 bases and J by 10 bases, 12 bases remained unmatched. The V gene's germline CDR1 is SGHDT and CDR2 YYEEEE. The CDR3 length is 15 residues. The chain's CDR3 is CASSSGTGNWRPQYF. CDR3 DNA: TGTGCCAGCAGCTCAGGGACAGGGAACTGGAGGCCGCAGTATTTT.

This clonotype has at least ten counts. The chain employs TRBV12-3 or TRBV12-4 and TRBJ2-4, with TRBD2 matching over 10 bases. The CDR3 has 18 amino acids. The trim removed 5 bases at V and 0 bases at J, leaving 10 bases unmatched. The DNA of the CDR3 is TGTGCCAGCAGTCCCCCGGGGACTAGCGAGGTAGCCAAAAACATTCAGTACTTC. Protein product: CASSPPGTSEVAKNIQYF.

CDR3: CASSHFAEGQTYTGELFF. As DNA, the CDR3 is TGTGCCAGCTCACACTTCGCCGAGGGACAGACCTACACCGGGGAGCTGTTTTTT. The V and J genes are TRBV18 and TRBJ2-2; 7 bases align to TRBD1. Germline-derived CDR1 and CDR2 are KGHSH and LQKENI. V lost 4 bases and J lost 3; bases outside the gene matches: 14. This CDR3 has 18 amino acids.

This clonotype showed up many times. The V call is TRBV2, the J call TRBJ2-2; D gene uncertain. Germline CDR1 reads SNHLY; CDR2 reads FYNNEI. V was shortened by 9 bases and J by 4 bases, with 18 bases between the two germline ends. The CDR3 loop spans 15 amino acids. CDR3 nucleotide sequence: TGTGCCAGTGCTAGAACACCCCCCGGCACCGGGGAGCTGTTTTTT. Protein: CASARTPPGTGELFF.

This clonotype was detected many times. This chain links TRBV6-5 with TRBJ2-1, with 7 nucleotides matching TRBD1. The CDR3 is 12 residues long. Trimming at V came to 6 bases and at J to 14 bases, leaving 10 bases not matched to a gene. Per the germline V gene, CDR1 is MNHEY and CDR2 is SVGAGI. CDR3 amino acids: CASRSGTAQEFF. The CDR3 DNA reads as TGTGCCAGCAGATCCGGGACAGCCCAAGAGTTCTTC.

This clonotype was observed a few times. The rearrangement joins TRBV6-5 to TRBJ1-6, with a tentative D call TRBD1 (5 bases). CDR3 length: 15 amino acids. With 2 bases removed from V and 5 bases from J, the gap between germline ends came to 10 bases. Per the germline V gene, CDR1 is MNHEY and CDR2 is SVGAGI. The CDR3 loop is CASSYGGGDNSPLHF. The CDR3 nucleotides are TGTGCCAGCAGTTACGGGGGGGGAGATAATTCACCCCTCCACTTT.

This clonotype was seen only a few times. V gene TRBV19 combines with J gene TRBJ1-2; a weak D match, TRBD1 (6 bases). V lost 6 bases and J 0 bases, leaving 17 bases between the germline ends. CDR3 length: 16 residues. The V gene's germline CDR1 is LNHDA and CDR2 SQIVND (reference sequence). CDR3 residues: CASSPPGGGTNYGYTF. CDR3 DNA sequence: TGTGCCAGTAGCCCACCCGGGGGCGGAACTAACTATGGCTACACCTTC.

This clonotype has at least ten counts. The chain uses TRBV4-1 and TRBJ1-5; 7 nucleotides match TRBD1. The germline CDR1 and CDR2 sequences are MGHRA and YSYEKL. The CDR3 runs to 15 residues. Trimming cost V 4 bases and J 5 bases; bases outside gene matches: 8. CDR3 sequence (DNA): TGCGCCAGCAGCCTATCGGGACAGCTGGATCAGCCCCAGCATTTT. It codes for CASSLSGQLDQPQHF.

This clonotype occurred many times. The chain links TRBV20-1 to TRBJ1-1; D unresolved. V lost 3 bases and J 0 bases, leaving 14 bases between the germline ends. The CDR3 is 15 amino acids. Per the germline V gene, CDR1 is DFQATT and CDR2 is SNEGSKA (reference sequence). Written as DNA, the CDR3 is TGCAGTGCTAGGCCGACTGCGGTCCTGAACACTGAAGCTTTCTTT. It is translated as CSARPTAVLNTEAFF.

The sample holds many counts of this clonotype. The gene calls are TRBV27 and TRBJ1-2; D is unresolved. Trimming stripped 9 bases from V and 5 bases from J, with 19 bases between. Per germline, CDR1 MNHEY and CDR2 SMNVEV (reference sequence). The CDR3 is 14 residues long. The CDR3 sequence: CASQRVGGEYGYTF. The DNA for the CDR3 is TGTGCCAGTCAGAGGGTGGGCGGGGAGTATGGCTACACCTTC.

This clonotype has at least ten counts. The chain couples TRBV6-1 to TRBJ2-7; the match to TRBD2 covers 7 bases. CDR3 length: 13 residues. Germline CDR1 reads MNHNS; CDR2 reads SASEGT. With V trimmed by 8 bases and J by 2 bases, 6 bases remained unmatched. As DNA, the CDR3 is TGTGCCAGCCTAGGACTAGGTCCCTACGAGCAGTACTTC. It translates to CASLGLGPYEQYF.

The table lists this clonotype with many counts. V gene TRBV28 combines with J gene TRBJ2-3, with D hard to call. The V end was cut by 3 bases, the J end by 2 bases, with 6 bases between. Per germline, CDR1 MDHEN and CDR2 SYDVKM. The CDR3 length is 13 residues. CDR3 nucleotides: TGTGCCAGCAGTTTGACATACACAGATACGCAGTATTTT. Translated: CASSLTYTDTQYF.

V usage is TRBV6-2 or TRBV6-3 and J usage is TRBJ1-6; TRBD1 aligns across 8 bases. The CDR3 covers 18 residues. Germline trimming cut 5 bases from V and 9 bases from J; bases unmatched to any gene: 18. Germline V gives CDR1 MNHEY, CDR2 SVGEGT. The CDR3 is CASSPLLDRGVVSSPLHF. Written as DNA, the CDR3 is TGTGCCAGCAGTCCCTTATTAGACAGGGGCGTTGTGAGTTCACCCCTCCACTTT.

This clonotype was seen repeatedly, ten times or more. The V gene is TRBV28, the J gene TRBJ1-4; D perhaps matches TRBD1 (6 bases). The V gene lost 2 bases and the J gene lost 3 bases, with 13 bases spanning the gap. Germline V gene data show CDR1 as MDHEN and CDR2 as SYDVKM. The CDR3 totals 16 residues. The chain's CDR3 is CASSLPGGASNEKLFF. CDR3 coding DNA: TGTGCCAGCAGTTTACCGGGGGGCGCTTCTAATGAAAAACTGTTTTTT.

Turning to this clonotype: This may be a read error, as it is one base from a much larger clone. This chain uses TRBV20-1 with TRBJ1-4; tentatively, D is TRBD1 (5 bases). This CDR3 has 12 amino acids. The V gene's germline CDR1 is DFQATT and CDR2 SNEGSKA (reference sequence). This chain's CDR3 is CSADPGDEELFF. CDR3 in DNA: TGCAGTGCTGATCCGGGGGATGAAGAACTGTTTTTT.